This T cell receptor (beta chain) was recorded in a study of immune heterogeneity within non-small cell lung tumors. About the research overall: With respect to histology, the tumors encompassed several squamous cell carcinomas, around 9 non-squamous carcinomas and 1 not otherwise specified. Regarding the study as a whole: Patients largely differed in their high-frequency T-cell receptor beta clonotypes.

The authors amplified TCR beta CDR3 by multiplex PCR with 32 V and 13 J primers. One entry per CDR3 protein, called by TCRdb with MiXCR from the multiplex PCR reads. Here the sample spans a few thousand distinct CDR3 sequences, roughly 26% being singletons. The CDR3 length is 15 residues. Germline lookup yields CDR1 DFQATT and CDR2 SNEGSKA (reference sequence). Trimming removed 0 bases from V and 5 bases from J; junction bases left unmatched: 9. This clonotype is medium-sized (0.01 to 0.1%) by share. Its antigen is undetermined. The template for each sample was 500 to 700 ng of genomic DNA, which had been extracted from bulk tumor tissue. Several biopsies per primary tumor were taken during surgery, spaced as far apart as possible. Enrolled patients presented with newly diagnosed, previously untreated non-small cell lung cancer and underwent curative surgery. The donor pool consisted of newly diagnosed non-small cell lung cancer patients who were having surgery with curative intent.

This clonotype was obtained from a man between 60 and 70 years old with non-small cell lung cancer. The chain is built from TRBV20-1 and TRBJ2-5; 7 bases map to TRBD2. Sequencing was carried out using lung tumor tissue. The DNA for the CDR3 is TGCAGTGCTAGAGATCTAGCGGAGGGCTGGGAGACCCAGTACTTC. Translating it yields CSARDLAEGWETQYF.